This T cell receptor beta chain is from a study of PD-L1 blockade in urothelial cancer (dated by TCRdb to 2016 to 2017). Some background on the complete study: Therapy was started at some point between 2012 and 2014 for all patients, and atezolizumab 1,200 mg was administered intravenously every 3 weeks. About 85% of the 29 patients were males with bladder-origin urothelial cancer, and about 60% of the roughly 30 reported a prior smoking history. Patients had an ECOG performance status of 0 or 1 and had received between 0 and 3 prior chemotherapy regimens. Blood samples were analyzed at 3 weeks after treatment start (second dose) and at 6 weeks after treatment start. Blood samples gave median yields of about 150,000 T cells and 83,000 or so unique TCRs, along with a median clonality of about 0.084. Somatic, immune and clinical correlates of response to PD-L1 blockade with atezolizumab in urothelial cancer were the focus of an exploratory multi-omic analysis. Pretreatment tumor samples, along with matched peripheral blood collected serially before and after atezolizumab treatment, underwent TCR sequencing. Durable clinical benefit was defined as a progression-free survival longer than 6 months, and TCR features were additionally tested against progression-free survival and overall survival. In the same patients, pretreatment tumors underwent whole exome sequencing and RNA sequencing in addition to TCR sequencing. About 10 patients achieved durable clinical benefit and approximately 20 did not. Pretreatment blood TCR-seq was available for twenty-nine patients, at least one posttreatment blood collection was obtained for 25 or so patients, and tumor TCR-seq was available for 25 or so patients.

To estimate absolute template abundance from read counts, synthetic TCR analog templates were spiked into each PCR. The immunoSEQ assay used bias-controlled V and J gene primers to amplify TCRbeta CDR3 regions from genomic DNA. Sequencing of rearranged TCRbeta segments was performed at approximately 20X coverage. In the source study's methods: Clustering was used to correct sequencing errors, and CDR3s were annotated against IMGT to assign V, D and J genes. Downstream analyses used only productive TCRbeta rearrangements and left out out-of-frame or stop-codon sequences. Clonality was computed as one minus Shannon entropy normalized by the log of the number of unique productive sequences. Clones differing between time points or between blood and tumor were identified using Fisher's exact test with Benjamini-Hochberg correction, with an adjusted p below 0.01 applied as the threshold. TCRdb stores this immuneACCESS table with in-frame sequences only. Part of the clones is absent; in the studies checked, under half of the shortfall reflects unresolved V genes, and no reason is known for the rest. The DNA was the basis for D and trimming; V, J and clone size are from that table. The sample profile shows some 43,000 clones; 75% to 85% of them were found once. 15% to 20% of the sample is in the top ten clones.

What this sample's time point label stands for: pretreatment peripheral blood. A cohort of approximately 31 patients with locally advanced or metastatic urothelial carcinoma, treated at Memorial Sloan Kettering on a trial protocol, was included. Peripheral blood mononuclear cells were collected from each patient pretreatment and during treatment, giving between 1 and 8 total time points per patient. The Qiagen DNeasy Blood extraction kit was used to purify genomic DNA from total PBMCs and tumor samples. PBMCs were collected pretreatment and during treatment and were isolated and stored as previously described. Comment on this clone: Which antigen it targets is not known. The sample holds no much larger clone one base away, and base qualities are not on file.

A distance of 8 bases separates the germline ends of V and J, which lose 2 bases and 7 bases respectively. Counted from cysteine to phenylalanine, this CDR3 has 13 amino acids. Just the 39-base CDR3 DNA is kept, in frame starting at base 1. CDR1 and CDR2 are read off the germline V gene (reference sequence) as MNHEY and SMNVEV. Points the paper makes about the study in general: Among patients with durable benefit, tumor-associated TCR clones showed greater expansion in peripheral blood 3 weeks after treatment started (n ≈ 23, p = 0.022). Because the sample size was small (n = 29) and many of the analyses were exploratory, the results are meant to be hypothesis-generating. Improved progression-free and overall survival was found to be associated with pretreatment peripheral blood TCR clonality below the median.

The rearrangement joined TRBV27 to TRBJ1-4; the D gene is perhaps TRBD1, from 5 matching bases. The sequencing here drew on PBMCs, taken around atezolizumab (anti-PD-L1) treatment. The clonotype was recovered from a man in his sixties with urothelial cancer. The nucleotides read TGTGCCAGCAGTTTACAGGGTAGTGAAAAACTGTTTTTT. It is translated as CASSLQGSEKLFF.